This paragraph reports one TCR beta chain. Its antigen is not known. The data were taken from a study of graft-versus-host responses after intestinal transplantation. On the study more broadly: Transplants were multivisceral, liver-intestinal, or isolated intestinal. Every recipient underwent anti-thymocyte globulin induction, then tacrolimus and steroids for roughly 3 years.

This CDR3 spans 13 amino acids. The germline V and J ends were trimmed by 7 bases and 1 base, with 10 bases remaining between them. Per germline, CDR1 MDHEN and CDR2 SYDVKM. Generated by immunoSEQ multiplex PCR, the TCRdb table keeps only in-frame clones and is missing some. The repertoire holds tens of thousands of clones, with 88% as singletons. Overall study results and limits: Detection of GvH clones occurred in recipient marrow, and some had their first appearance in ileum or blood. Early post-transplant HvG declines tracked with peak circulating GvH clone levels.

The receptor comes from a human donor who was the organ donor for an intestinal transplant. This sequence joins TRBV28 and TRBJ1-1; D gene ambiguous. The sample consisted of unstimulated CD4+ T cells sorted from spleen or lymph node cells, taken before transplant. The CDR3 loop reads CASTDTSNTEAFF. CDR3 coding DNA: TGTGCCAGCACAGACACCTCGAACACTGAAGCTTTCTTT.